The entry that follows covers one T cell receptor beta chain sequence. What it binds is unknown. Germline lookup yields CDR1 SSHAT and CDR2 FNYEAQ (reference sequence). V lost 5 bases, J lost 3 bases, and 14 bases lay in between. The length of the CDR3 is 15 residues. Some clones are missing from TCRdb's copy, which holds only in-frame ones; the method was immunoSEQ multiplex PCR. In the table there are some 650,000 clones, about 96% of which are singletons. The sample is drawn from a study of shared clonotypes between healthy human individuals. Study-level findings and limits: On the whole, naive subsets had larger estimated richness than memory subsets had. A small donor pool kept down the genetic and exposure-history diversity that was represented.

The receptor was derived from a woman aged 25-40 years in good health. The V and J genes are TRBV7-7 and TRBJ2-1; possible D gene TRBD1, 6 bases. Sequencing was done on a sample of naive CD4+ T cells sorted from blood. Sample subset: CD45RA+ positively selected. This CDR3 is CASSPTGSGYNEQFF. The CDR3 nucleotides are TGTGCCAGCAGCCCAACAGGGTCAGGCTACAATGAGCAGTTCTTC.